Sequencing of this T cell receptor beta chain was carried out in a study of response to subunit inactivated influenza vaccine. General study points: There was a suggestion from the authors that each seasonal influenza vaccination recruits few new T cells.

This clonotype appeared many times. Its target is unknown. The CDR3 spans 18 residues. V dropped 6 bases and J dropped 0; count of bases not matched to a gene: 8. TCRdb re-called the RT-PCR reads through MiXCR, storing one row per CDR3 protein. The repertoire has about 520,000 distinct CDR3 sequences, under 8.5% of them found once; the top ten carry around 12%. This chain links TRBV12-3 or TRBV12-4 with TRBJ2-2; 12 nucleotides agree with TRBD1. This receptor was obtained from a man between 50 and 75 years old who received an inactivated influenza vaccine. Source: PBMCs from blood, taken around 25 months after vaccination. This CDR3 is CASRRSGTGGPNTGELFF. As DNA, the CDR3 is TGTGCCAGCAGACGGTCCGGGACAGGGGGCCCGAACACCGGGGAGCTGTTTTTT.